This TCR beta chain was retrieved from a study of T cell responses to AZD1222 COVID-19 vaccine. The table came from immunoSEQ multiplex PCR; TCRdb's copy has only in-frame clones and leaves some out. The sample includes around 88,000 clones, about 86% of them seen just once. Remarks on this clone: Antigen unknown.

General observations from the study: The study sampled repertoires only after the peak T cell response.

The sample here was peripheral blood, taken on day 0 of MenACWY control vaccination. The TCR comes from an adult in good health.

CDR3: CASSLETGFGHQPQHF. For the CDR3, the DNA is TGTGCCAGCAGCTTGGAGACAGGGTTCGGGCATCAGCCCCAGCATTTT. The chain couples TRBV7-8 to TRBJ1-5; 7 nucleotides agree with TRBD1. The CDR3 consists of 16 residues. The germline CDR1 and CDR2 sequences are SGHVS and FQNEAQ. With V trimmed by 3 bases and J by 5 bases, 10 bases remained unmatched.